The 10 T cell receptor beta chains listed next were all sequenced from one sample in a study of blood T cell repertoires in COVID-19. Sequencing was performed with immunoSEQ multiplex PCR; in TCRdb, only in-frame clones are kept and a portion is missing. This table has around 150,000 clones, under 95% appearing once. The sequenced sample was peripheral blood. All receptors derive from a man aged 55 to 69 with active or convalescent COVID-19.

V is TRBV10-2 and J is TRBJ1-1; TRBD1 matches 10 bases. The CDR3 is made up of 13 amino acids. Looked up from germline, CDR1 is WSHSY and CDR2 is SAAADI. V lost 6 bases and J lost 4; bases outside the gene matches: 2. CDR3 loop: CASRGTGVTEAFF. The CDR3 coding sequence is TGCGCCAGCAGGGGGACAGGGGTCACTGAAGCTTTCTTT.

This chain connects TRBV27 to TRBJ2-7; 10 bases agree with TRBD1. The CDR3 sequence is 14 residues long. V lost 5 bases to trimming and J lost 3 bases; unmatched junction nucleotides: 4. Germline lookup yields CDR1 MNHEY and CDR2 SMNVEV (reference sequence). CDR3 nucleotide sequence: TGTGCCAGCAGTCTAGGACAGGGGGGCTACGAGCAGTACTTC. Translation gives CASSLGQGGYEQYF.

This clone was seen only once. Here the CDR3 reads CASTHFSGSTDTQYF. In DNA, the CDR3 is TGTGCCAGCACTCACTTTAGCGGAAGCACAGATACGCAGTATTTT. This chain connects TRBV6-5 to TRBJ2-3; tentative D call: TRBD2 (6 bases). CDR3 length: 15 amino acids. V lost 7 bases and J lost 0, with 14 bases in between. Germline V gene lookup returns CDR1 MNHEY and CDR2 SVGAGI.

The genes are TRBV7-9 and TRBJ2-4; 11 nucleotides line up with TRBD2. This CDR3 spans 15 amino acids. After removal of 7 bases from V and 7 bases from J, the junction contained 9 bases not matched to a gene. The germline gives CDR1 SEHNR, CDR2 FQNEAQ (reference sequence). This CDR3 is CASTVAGGLGNIQYF. CDR3 nucleotide sequence: TGTGCCAGCACCGTAGCGGGGGGGCTCGGGAACATTCAGTACTTC.

This clone was seen just once. The chain is built from TRBV5-1 and TRBJ1-5, with TRBD1 as a possible D gene (6 bases). CDR3 length equals 17 residues. Trimming left V 0 bases short and J 4 bases short, with 17 bases between. The germline V gene has CDR1 SGHRS and CDR2 YFSETQ. CDR3 region: CASSLGALMGANQPQHF. The CDR3 DNA is TGCGCCAGCAGCTTGGGGGCCCTGATGGGGGCTAATCAGCCCCAGCATTTT.

With regard to this clone: The same CDR3 can be traced to other DNA sequences in this sample. The chain carries TRBV6-1 and TRBJ1-1; the D is unclear. Germline CDR1 and CDR2: MNHNS and SASEGT. V was pared by 2 bases and J by 2 bases, with 9 bases between. There are 14 residues in the CDR3. The CDR3 bases are TGTGCCAGCAGTGAAAAACAGTCCAACACTGAAGCTTTCTTT. As protein: CASSEKQSNTEAFF.

The rearrangement uses TRBV7-2 and TRBJ1-2, with a tentative D call TRBD1 (6 bases). CDR1 and CDR2 (germline): SGHTA, FQGNSA. This CDR3 comprises 13 residues. Trimming removed 7 bases at V and 4 bases at J, with 13 bases between. The CDR3 loop reads CASNGQGTYGYTF. DNA of the CDR3: TGTGCCAGCAACGGGCAGGGGACCTATGGCTACACCTTC.

This chain joins TRBV5-1 and TRBJ1-4, with 8 bases matching TRBD1. The CDR3 totals 16 residues. After removal of 4 bases from V and 0 bases from J, the junction contained 5 bases not matched to a gene. Germline CDR1 SGHRS, CDR2 YFSETQ. This CDR3 reads CASSPRTGPTNEKLFF. For the CDR3, the DNA is TGCGCCAGCAGCCCACGGACAGGGCCAACTAATGAAAAACTGTTTTTT.

V usage is TRBV27 and J usage is TRBJ2-7; D is unresolved. This CDR3 region has 15 residues. From germline, CDR1 is MNHEY and CDR2 SMNVEV (reference sequence). V was trimmed by 5 bases and J by 0 bases, leaving 14 bases between them. The CDR3 coding sequence is TGTGCCAGCAGTCCCTCAGAAATCAGCTCCTACGAGCAGTACTTC. Protein product: CASSPSEISSYEQYF.

This clone came up a few times. The chain has TRBV9 and TRBJ2-2, with 8 bases identical to TRBD2. V lost 0 bases and J lost 6; bases outside the gene matches: 10. CDR3 length: 17 residues. CDR1 and CDR2 (germline): SGDLS, YYNGEE. The CDR3, as DNA: TGTGCCAGCAGCGTAGAACCCAGCGGGAGTATGGCCGGGGAGCTGTTTTTT. This gives the protein CASSVEPSGSMAGELFF.